A single sample is the source of the 5 T cell receptor beta chains below, sequenced in a study of early T cells in non-severe SARS-CoV-2 infection. TCRdb reprocessed the 5' RACE reads via MiXCR and lists one record per CDR3 protein. The sample has about 77,000 distinct CDR3 sequences; approximately 9.1% are singletons. The specimen was whole blood. The receptors stem from an adult who was a healthcare worker with PCR-confirmed SARS-CoV-2 infection or an uninfected control (not recorded which).

V gene TRBV6-6 combines with J gene TRBJ2-7; tentatively, D is TRBD2 (6 bases). CDR1 MNHNY and CDR2 SVGAGI come from the germline V gene (reference sequence). This CDR3 spans 14 amino acids. V lost 7 bases to trimming and J lost 6 bases, with 19 bases between them. The CDR3 DNA reads as TGTGCCAGCACCCCCGCGGGGAAGGCCCGCGAGCAGTACTTC. This sequence encodes CASTPAGKAREQYF.

This clonotype was seen repeatedly, ten times or more. The rearrangement links TRBV5-4 to TRBJ1-1; D is unclear. The CDR3 sequence is 15 residues long. CDR1 and CDR2 from the germline V gene are SGHNT and YYREEE (reference sequence). Trimming took 2 bases from V and 9 from J, leaving 20 bases between them. CDR3 DNA: TGTGCCAGCAGCTTTTCCGGACCCAGGACCCTGAAAGCTTTCTTT. Residues: CASSFSGPRTLKAFF.

In its sample, this clonotype was seen many times. The chain links TRBV12-3 or TRBV12-4 to TRBJ1-5; 9 nucleotides match TRBD1. J lost 4 bases, V lost 4 bases, and 8 bases had no gene match. This CDR3 has 16 amino acids. CDR3 region: CASSSPSGQGNQPQHF. CDR3 coding DNA: TGTGCCAGCAGTTCGCCTTCGGGACAGGGTAATCAGCCCCAGCATTTT.

This clonotype was observed many times. The rearrangement uses TRBV24-1 and TRBJ2-1; TRBD1 might be the D (7 bases). The CDR3 is 16 residues long. Per the germline V gene, CDR1 is KGHDR and CDR2 is SFDVKD. Trimming stripped 7 bases from V and 2 bases from J, with 17 bases between. CDR3 residues: CATSARGAGPYNEQFF. The CDR3 DNA sequence: TGTGCCACCAGCGCCAGGGGGGCGGGACCCTACAATGAGCAGTTCTTC.

This clonotype was detected a few times. The rearrangement joins TRBV20-1 to TRBJ2-5; D unresolved. CDR3 size: 12 residues. Looked up from germline, CDR1 is DFQATT and CDR2 is SNEGSKA (reference sequence). Between the trimmed V and J ends, which lost 0 bases and 1 base, there was a span of 3 bases. As DNA, the CDR3 is TGCAGTGCTAGAGATCTCCAAGAGACCCAGTACTTC. The encoded protein is CSARDLQETQYF.